This entry is about one T cell receptor (beta chain). It has no known antigen specificity. Per-base quality was not reported, and no clone a single base away is much larger than it. The CDR3 measures 13 amino acids from cysteine to phenylalanine. Of all the DNA, just the CDR3 is kept, 39 bases in frame from base 1. The germline V gene (reference sequence) yields GTSNPN for CDR1 and SVGIG for CDR2. The junction shows trimming of 3 bases on V and 8 bases on J, plus 14 bases between the germline ends. Library prep was done by the immunoSEQ multiplex PCR assay. For the multiplex PCR, a mixture combining 60 forward primers for TCR Vbeta segments and 13 reverse primers for TCR Jbeta segments was used. A multiplex PCR assay on genomic DNA amplified the CDR3 region of rearranged TCR beta genes. Amplified TCR beta libraries were sequenced as 87-base-pair reads on the Illumina HiSeq System. In the source study's methods: A later analysis tallied roughly 80 million unique TCR beta chains across the 666 repertoires, and about 12 million of those chains were shared by two or more donors. A nearest-neighbor algorithm error-corrected the raw reads and collapsed the reads into unique sequences, merging closely related sequences to remove PCR and sequencing errors. Alignment of CDR3 sequences to IMGT reference sequences was used to assign V, D and J gene segments. For a sequence to be retained, a match of at least six nucleotides was required to both a V gene segment and a J gene segment. A rearrangement was called productive if the CDR3 had no stop codons and remained in frame with V and J, and every other rearrangement was called non-productive. Following IMGT convention, CDR3 was defined as the stretch from the second conserved V-encoded cysteine up to the conserved J-encoded phenylalanine. Sequences without an unambiguous match to a single V gene segment were excluded from the earlier analysis of about 640 of the donors. An earlier analysis of around 600 of the donors classified V segments as functional when productive rearrangements were above 56.7% and as segregating when the standard deviation between donors was above 5%. A statistical classification framework was built to diagnose cytomegalovirus status from the catalog of TCR beta chain sequences. In a later analysis, TCR nucleotide sequences were compared against IMGT/GENE-DB human TR gene sequences so that V and J genes could be assigned. The TCRdist pipeline was used in a later analysis to assign CDR3 sequences and most-parsimonious VDJ recombination scenarios. In a later analysis, each TCR beta chain was defined by its CDR3 amino acid sequence together with its V-gene family, and reads lacking a unique V-gene family were excluded. In a later analysis, 550 to 650 highly shared, low-generation-probability nucleotide sequences were removed to address suspected cross-contamination and a sequencing artifact. A later analysis calculated a clonal expansion index for each public chain from normalized within-repertoire ranks of inferred template counts. In a later analysis, generation probabilities were computed using a VDJ recombination model fitted to out-of-frame rearrangements, and the results were checked against IGoR. In a later analysis, TCR-TCR, TCR-HLA and TCR-CMV co-occurrence was scored with hypergeometric tests, and a repertoire-size bias correction was applied to TCR pairs. A later analysis estimated false discovery rates by permuting HLA or CMV assignments 20 times. In a later analysis, co-occurring TCRs were grouped with DBSCAN, and TCRdist sequence similarity was added when clustering was performed within HLA-allele-positive subsets. Repertoires with fewer than 30,000 or more than 120,000 public chains were left out of co-occurrence clustering, as were a handful of repertoires with anomalous nucleotide sharing. As stored in TCRdb, this immuneACCESS dataset retains in-frame rearrangements with V and J assigned. A fraction of the clones does not appear; measured against another copy, unresolved V genes explain less than half of the discrepancy, and the remainder lacks a known reason. V, J and clone size were drawn from that table, and D and trimming were deduced from the DNA. This sample comprises 150,000 to 200,000 clones, about four fifths of them detected only once. The leading ten clones occupy roughly 2.8% of the sample.

This specimen comes from a study of cytomegalovirus exposure and HLA in healthy donors (dated by TCRdb to the late 2010s). For context, the study as a whole: An earlier analysis of some 620 of the donors reported about 280 Gb of sequence data and 117 million unique TCR beta sequences obtained from around 190 million T cells. Approximately 300 gigabases of sequencing data and tens of millions of unique TCR sequences made up an early release that covered several hundred HLA-typed donors. The genetic ancestry cluster associated with self-reported Caucasian donors included 80% to 90% of the roughly 360 genotyped donors. The study aimed to test whether signatures of past pathogen exposure could be identified by cataloging public T cell receptors. The T cell repertoires of some 670 subjects were profiled by immunosequencing and related to cytomegalovirus serostatus. A separate validation cohort of about 110 different subjects was used in addition to the 666-subject first cohort. High-throughput TCR immunosequencing, statistical association of individual TCRs with disease status, and machine learning were combined to predict cytomegalovirus infection status. In a later analysis, previously published TCR beta repertoires from hundreds of donors were re-analyzed and high-resolution HLA genotyping was added so that TCR occurrence patterns could be studied. Rather than drawing on any new phenotypic data, the later analysis identified candidate immune exposures from TCR beta sequences and the way those sequences occurred across donors. To decide whether each TCR beta V gene segment behaved as functional or pseudogenic, an earlier analysis of some 600 of the donors relied on high-throughput TCR beta sequencing. Alongside the repertoire data, information on donor age, sex, ethnicity and CMV serostatus was compiled. A later genetic analysis took genome-wide SNP genotypes for about 65% of the roughly 670 donors and used that subset as a discovery cohort. Every discovery cohort repertoire had been produced on one sequencing platform. HLA typing included class I and class II loci at four-digit resolution. Typing coverage differed by locus: A, B, C, DRB1 and DQB1 were typed in roughly 620-630 donors, DQA1 in 522, DPA1 in approximately 610, and DPB1 in 450 to 490. Several DR-DQ haplotypes were treated as single units for association and clustering because of strong linkage in the cohort. Among a few hundred genotyped donors of the cohort, an average of approximately 240,000 unique TCR beta nucleotide sequences were sequenced per donor, around a sixth of them non-productive. What the authors observed across the whole study: A later analysis reported that several top co-occurrence clusters appeared linked to parvovirus B19, influenza, CMV and Epstein-Barr virus. In a later analysis, most CMV-associated TCR beta chains were found to appear HLA-restricted, with HLA associations seemingly driven largely by CMV exposure. Compared with the approximately 720-donor mean, donors in an Asian-associated ancestry cluster had fewer N-insertions in productive TCRs, according to a later genetic analysis. In a later analysis, around 17,000 TCR beta sequences were associated with specific HLA alleles at a false discovery rate of 0.05. HLA typing was unavailable for some donors at each locus, so association tests used only the typed subset. In an earlier analysis of approximately 590 of the donors, most TCR beta V segments appeared in productive rearrangements about 90% or about 30% of the time, broadly matching IMGT annotations. Approximately 16 rarely observed V segments, including chromosome 9 orphons, were excluded from the earlier analysis of approximately 600 of the donors because counts were too low. A group of highly shared sequence variants was considered likely to be a technical artifact of the sequencing pipeline. A further reported finding was that TCR beta sequences accurately predicted the HLA-A and HLA-B alleles for most subjects in the first cohort. The presence/absence analyses assumed that sequencing depth was roughly uniform across donors, and that assumption may not be true. According to the authors, the approach could potentially be generalized to other disease states and immunological phenotypes. In a later genetic analysis, a missense DCLRE1C variant was associated with V-gene and J-gene trimming of TCR beta chains, and the association was replicated in an independent cohort. In a later analysis, HLA-associated TCR beta chains were found to be more clonally expanded and to have lower generation probabilities than equally common non-associated chains. Because the 87-base-pair reads could not distinguish some IMGT-functional V segments, including TRBV6-2 and TRBV6-3, those segments were excluded. In the study, about 150 TCR beta chains were listed as associated with cytomegalovirus. A later analysis found that TCR association rates varied across HLA loci, with DRB1 alleles showing the most associated TCRs and HLA-C alleles the fewest. When HLA alleles, especially DR and DQ, strongly co-occurred, TCR associations were difficult to assign to individual alleles. This cohort had only TCR beta chains sequenced, and the lack of alpha or paired-chain data limited which features could be detected. The classifier was reported to diagnose cytomegalovirus status with high specificity and sensitivity in both the original cohort and the validation cohort. Linkage disequilibrium might explain the correlated functional status among segregating V segments, but an unknown experimental factor could not be excluded. CMV serostatus was the only immune exposure information available for the cohort. Most TCR sequences were seen in very few donors, while some public TCRs were found in many individuals. In vitro tests confirmed that three of the cytomegalovirus-associated TCR beta chains recognize cytomegalovirus antigens.

In total, approximately 690 healthy bone marrow donors made up the cohort. All cohort members were sampled while nominally healthy, although unrecorded immune exposures were likely present. The donor was CMV seronegative and was included in the group of 352 seronegative cohort members. Every donor gave a peripheral blood sample, and the peripheral blood mononuclear cells from that sample were used for TCR beta sequencing. Genomic DNA was extracted from the blood cell samples with the Qiagen DNeasy Blood Extraction Kit. The sequence came from a male donor in good health and CMV-seronegative. The V and J segments used are TRBV30 and TRBJ2-4; the D gene is perhaps TRBD2, on 6 matching bases. Sequenced material: PBMCs. The CDR3 protein sequence reads: CAWRAGTLDIQYF. The DNA sequence is TGTGCCTGGAGAGCCGGGACTTTAGACATTCAGTACTTC.